This TCR beta chain was captured in a study of Graves' ophthalmopathy and Graves' hyperthyroidism. V lost 5 bases, J lost 7 bases, and 4 bases stayed unmatched. CDR1 and CDR2 (germline): LNHDA, SQIVND (reference sequence). The CDR3 is 14 residues long. The study amplified TCR beta CDR3 regions using RNA transcripts. Second-round multiplex PCR followed a first-round RT-PCR using HTBI primers. MiXCR, run by TCRdb on the multiplex PCR reads, gives a single entry per CDR3 protein. The repertoire holds 500,000 to 600,000 distinct CDR3 sequences, with roughly 39% as singletons. This TCR was recovered from an adult man with Graves' hyperthyroidism. The J gene is TRBJ1-4, the V gene TRBV19; the match to TRBD1 covers 10 bases. Sequenced material: peripheral blood or thyroid tissue (not recorded which). The DNA for the CDR3 is TGTGCCAGTAGTCCTCGACAGGGGGCTGAAAAACTGTTTTTT. Protein product: CASSPRQGAEKLFF.